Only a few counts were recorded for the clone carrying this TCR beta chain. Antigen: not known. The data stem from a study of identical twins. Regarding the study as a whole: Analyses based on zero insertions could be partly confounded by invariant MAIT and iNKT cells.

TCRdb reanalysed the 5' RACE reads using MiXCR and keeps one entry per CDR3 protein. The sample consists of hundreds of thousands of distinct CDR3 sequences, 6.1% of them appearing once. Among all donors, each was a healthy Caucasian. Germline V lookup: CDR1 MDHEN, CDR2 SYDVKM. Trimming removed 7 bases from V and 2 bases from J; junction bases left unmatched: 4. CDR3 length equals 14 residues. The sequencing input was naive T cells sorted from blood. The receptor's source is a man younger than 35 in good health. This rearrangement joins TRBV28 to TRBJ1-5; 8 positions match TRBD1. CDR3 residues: CASKDRAGNQPQHF. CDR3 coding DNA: TGTGCCAGCAAGGACAGGGCTGGCAATCAGCCCCAGCATTTT.